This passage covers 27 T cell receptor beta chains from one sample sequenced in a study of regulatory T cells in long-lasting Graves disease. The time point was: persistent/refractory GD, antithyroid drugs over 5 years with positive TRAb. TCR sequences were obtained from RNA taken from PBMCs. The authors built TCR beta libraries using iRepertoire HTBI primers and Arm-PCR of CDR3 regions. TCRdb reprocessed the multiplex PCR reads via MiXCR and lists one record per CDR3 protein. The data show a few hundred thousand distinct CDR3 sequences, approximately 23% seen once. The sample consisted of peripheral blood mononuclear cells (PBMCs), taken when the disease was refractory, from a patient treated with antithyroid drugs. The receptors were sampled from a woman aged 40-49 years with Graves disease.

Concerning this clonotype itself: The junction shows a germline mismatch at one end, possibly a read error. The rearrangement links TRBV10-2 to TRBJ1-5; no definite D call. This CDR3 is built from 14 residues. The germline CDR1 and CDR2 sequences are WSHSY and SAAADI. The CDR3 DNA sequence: TGCGTCAGCAGTGAGTATAACATCAATCAGCCCCAGCATTTT. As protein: CVSSEYNINQPQHF.

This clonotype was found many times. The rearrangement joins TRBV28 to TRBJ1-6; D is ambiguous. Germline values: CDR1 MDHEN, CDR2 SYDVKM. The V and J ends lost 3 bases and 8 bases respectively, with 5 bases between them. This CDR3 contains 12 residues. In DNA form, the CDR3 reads TGTGCCAGCAGTTTGAGGGATTCACCCCTCCACTTT. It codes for CASSLRDSPLHF.

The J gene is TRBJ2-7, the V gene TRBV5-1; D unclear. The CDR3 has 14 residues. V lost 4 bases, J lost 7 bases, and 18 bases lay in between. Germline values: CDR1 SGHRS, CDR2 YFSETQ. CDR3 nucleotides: TGCGCCAGCAGCCCACCGGGCCGGACGTATGAGCAGTACTTC. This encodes CASSPPGRTYEQYF.

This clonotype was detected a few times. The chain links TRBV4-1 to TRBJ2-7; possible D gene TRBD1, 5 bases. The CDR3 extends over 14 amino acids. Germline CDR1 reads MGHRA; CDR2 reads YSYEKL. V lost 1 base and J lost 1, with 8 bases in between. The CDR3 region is CASSQVQVSYEQYF. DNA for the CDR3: TGCGCCAGCAGCCAAGTACAGGTATCCTACGAGCAGTACTTC.

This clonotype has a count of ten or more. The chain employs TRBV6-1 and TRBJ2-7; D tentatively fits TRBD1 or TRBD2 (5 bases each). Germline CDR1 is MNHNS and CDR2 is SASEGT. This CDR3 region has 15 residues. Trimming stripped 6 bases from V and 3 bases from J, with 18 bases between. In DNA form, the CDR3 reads TGTGCCAGCAGGGCCTTGGGACGGTGGGGCTACGAGCAGTACTTC. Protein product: CASRALGRWGYEQYF.

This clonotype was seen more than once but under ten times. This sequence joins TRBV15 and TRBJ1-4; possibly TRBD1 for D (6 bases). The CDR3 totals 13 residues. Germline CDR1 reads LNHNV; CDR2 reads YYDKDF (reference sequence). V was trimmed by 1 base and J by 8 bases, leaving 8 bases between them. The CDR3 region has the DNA TGTGCCACCAGCAGAGCCGGGGGCGAAAAACTGTTTTTT. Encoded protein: CATSRAGGEKLFF.

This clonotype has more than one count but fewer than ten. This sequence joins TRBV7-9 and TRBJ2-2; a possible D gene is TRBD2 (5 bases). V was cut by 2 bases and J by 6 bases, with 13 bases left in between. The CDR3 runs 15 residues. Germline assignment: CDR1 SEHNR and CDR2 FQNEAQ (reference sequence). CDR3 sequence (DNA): TGTGCCAGCAGCTTAAATTTAGCGTTGGCCGGGGAGCTGTTTTTT. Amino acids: CASSLNLALAGELFF.

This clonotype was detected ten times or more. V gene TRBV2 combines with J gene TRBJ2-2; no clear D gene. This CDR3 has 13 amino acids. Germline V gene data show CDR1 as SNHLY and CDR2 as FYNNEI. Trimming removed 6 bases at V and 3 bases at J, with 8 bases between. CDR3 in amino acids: CASSQGYTGELFF. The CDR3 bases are TGTGCCAGCAGCCAAGGGTACACCGGGGAGCTGTTTTTT.

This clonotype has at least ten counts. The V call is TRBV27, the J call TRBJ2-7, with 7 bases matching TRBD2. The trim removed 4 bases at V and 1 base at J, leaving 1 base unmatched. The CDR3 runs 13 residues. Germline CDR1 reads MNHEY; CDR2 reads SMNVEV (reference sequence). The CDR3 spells CASSWGGSYEQYF. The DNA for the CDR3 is TGTGCCAGCAGTTGGGGGGGATCCTACGAGCAGTACTTC.

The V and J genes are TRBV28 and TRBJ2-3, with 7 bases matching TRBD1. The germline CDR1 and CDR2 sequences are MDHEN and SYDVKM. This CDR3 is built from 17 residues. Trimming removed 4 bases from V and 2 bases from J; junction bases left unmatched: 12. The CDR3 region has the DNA TGTGCCAGCAGTTACGGGTTTACAGGGGAAATCACAGATACGCAGTATTTT. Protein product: CASSYGFTGEITDTQYF.

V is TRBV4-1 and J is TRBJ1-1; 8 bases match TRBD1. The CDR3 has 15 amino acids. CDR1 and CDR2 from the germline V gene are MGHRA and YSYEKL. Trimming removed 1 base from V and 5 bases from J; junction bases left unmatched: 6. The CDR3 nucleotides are TGCGCCAGCAGCCAAGGTGACAGGGGATGGACTGAAGCTTTCTTT. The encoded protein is CASSQGDRGWTEAFF.

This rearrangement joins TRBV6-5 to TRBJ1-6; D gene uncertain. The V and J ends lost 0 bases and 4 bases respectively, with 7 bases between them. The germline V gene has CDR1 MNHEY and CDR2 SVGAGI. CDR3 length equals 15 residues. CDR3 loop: CASSYSSQYNSPLHF. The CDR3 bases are TGTGCCAGCAGTTACTCGAGTCAGTATAATTCACCCCTCCACTTT.

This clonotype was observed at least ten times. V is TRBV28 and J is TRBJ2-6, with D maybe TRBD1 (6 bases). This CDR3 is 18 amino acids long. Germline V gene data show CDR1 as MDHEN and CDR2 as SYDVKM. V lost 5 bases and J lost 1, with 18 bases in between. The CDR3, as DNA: TGTGCCAGCAGTACCCGACAGGAGAGAGGGTCTGGGGCCAACGTCCTGACTTTC. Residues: CASSTRQERGSGANVLTF.

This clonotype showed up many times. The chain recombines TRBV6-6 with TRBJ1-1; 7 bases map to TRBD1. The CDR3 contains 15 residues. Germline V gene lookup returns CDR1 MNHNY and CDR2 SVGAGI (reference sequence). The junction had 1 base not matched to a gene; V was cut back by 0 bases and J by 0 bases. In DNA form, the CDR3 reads TGTGCCAGCAGTTACTCGGGACAGATGAACACTGAAGCTTTCTTT. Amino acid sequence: CASSYSGQMNTEAFF.

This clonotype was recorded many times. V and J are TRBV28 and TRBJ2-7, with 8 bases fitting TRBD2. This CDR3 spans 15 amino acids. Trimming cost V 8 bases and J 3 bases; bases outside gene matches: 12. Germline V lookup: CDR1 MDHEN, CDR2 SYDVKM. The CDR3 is CASAGYGLAGYEQYF. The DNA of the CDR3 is TGTGCCAGCGCTGGGTACGGGCTAGCGGGCTACGAGCAGTACTTC.

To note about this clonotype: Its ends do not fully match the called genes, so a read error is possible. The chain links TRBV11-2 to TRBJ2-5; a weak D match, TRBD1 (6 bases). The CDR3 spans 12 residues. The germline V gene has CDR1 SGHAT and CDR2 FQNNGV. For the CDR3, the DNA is TGTGACAGCAGCTACGACAGGAAGGTTCAGTACTTC. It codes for CDSSYDRKVQYF.

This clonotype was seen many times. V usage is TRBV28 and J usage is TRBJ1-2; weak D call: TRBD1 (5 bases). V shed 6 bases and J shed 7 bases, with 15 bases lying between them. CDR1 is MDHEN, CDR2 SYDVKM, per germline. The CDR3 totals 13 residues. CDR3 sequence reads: CASSPGGILGYTF. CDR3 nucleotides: TGTGCCAGCAGCCCTGGGGGGATTCTTGGCTACACCTTC.

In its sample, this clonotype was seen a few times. CDR3 nucleotides: TGTGCCAGCAGCACCGGGTCTAGAGGGGAGCAGTACTTC. As protein: CASSTGSRGEQYF. The chain has TRBV5-5 and TRBJ2-7, with a weak D call TRBD2 (5 bases). With 4 bases removed from V and 7 bases from J, the gap between germline ends came to 15 bases. The CDR3 sequence is 13 residues long. The germline V gene has CDR1 SGHKS and CDR2 YYEKEE (reference sequence).

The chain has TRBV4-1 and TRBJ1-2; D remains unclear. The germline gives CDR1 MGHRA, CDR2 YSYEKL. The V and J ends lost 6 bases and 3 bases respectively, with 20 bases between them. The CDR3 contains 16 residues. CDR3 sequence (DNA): TGCGCCAGCAGTCCATCTTGGACCGACACTTACTATGGCTACACCTTC. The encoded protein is CASSPSWTDTYYGYTF.

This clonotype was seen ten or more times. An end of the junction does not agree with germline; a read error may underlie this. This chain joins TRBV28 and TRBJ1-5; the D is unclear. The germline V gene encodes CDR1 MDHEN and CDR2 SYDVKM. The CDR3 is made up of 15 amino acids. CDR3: CASNLPGPGDQPQHF. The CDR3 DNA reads TGTGCCAGCAATTTACCAGGACCGGGAGATCAGCCCCAGCATTTT.

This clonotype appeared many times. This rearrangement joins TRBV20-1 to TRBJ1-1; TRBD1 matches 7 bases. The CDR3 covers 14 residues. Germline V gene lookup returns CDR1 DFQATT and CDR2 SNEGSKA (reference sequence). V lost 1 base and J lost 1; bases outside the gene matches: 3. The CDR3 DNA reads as TGCAGTGCTAGAGTGGGACAGAGGAACACTGAAGCTTTCTTT. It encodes CSARVGQRNTEAFF.

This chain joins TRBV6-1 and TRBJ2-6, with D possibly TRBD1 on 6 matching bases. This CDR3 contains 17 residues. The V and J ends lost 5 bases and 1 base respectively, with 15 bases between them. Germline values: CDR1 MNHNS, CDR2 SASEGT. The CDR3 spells CASSLYWGLSGANVLTF. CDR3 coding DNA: TGTGCCAGCAGTCTGTACTGGGGGCTTTCTGGGGCCAACGTCCTGACTTTC.

CDR3 nucleotides: TGCGCCAGCAGCCAAGATTACGGGACAGGTCAGGGTCCCGTAAATGAAAAACTGTTTTTT. Protein product: CASSQDYGTGQGPVNEKLFF. The chain links TRBV4-1 to TRBJ1-4, with 8 bases aligning to TRBD1. J lost 5 bases, V lost 0 bases, and 17 bases had no gene match. This CDR3 comprises 20 residues. Germline CDR1 and CDR2: MGHRA and YSYEKL.

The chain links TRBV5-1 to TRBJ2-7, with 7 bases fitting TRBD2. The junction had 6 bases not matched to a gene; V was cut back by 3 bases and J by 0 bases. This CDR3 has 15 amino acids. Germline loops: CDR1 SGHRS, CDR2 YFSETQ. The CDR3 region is CASSYRLAYSYEQYF. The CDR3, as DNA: TGCGCCAGCAGCTATCGACTAGCTTACTCCTACGAGCAGTACTTC.

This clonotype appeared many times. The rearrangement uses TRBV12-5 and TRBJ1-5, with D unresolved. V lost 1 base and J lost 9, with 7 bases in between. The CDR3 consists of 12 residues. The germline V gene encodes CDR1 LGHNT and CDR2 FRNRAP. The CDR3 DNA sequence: TGTGCTAGTGGTTTGGAGAGAGGGCCCCAGCATTTT. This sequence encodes CASGLERGPQHF.

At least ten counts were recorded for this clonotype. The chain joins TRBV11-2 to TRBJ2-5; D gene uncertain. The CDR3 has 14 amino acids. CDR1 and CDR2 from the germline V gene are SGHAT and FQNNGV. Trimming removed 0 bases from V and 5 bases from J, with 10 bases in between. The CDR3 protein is CASSLDRLFETQYF. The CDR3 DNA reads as TGTGCCAGCAGCTTAGACAGGTTATTCGAGACCCAGTACTTC.

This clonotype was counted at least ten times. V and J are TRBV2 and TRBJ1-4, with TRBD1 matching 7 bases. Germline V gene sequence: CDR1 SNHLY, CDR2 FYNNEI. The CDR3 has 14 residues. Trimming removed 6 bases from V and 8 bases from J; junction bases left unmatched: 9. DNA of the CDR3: TGTGCCAGCAGCCCGGACAGGTTCGCCGAAAAACTGTTTTTT. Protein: CASSPDRFAEKLFF. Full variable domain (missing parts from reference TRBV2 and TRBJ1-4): EPEVTQTPSHQVTQMGQEVILRCVPISNHLYFYWYRQILGQKVEFLVSFYNNEISEKSEIFDDQFSVERPDGSNFTLKIRSTKLEDSAMYFCASSPDRFAEKLFFGSGTQLSVL.